This T cell receptor (beta chain) emerged from a study of cytomegalovirus exposure and HLA in healthy donors. PCR employed 60 Vbeta and 13 Jbeta primers. TCRdb's table, derived via immunoSEQ multiplex PCR, lists solely in-frame clones and lacks some. The table includes approximately 110,000 clones, approximately 82% detected once. Germline V CDR1 and CDR2: MDHEN, SYDVKM. The CDR3 covers 15 residues. V gave up 5 bases and J gave up 3 bases; unmatched junction bases: 9. Comments on this clone: The antigen is not known.

The study's findings and limits: Sequences of the TCR beta chain were said to predict the HLA-A and HLA-B alleles of most subjects accurately. Most TCR sequences were rare, but some public TCRs occurred in many donors.

The sequenced material came from PBMCs. The J gene is TRBJ2-7, the V gene TRBV28, with 8 bases lining up with TRBD1. The receptor was isolated from a man aged 35 to 55 in good health and CMV-seropositive. The CDR3 reads CASSPTGTGYYEQYF. In DNA, the CDR3 is TGTGCCAGCAGTCCAACCGGGACAGGCTACTACGAGCAGTACTTC.